A selection of T cell receptor beta chains follows, all from one sample in a study of blood T cell repertoires in COVID-19. The repertoire was sequenced with immunoSEQ multiplex PCR; TCRdb's copy has only in-frame clones and lacks some. The sample records fewer than 250,000 clones, more than 85% being singletons. The specimen was peripheral blood. These receptors were taken from a man aged 40-55 years with acute or convalescent COVID-19. CDR3s include the opening cysteine and the closing phenylalanine or tryptophan. A D gene is named only where the DNA matches it firmly. Not all rows give a size; the values are once, few, many and, for expanded clones, a class.

clone_size: -; v_call: TRBV1; d_call: -; j_call: TRBJ1-5; cdr3_nt: TGCACCAGCAGCCAAGATCTAGAACATAGCAATCAGCCCCAGCATTTT; cdr3_aa: CTSSQDLEHSNQPQHF
clone_size: -; v_call: TRBV5-6; d_call: TRBD2; j_call: TRBJ2-3; cdr3_nt: TGTGCCAGCAGCCCGGGACTAGCGGGGGAGGGAGTCGAGACGCAGTATTTT; cdr3_aa: CASSPGLAGEGVETQYF
clone_size: -; v_call: TRBV12-3/TRBV12-4; d_call: TRBD1; j_call: TRBJ2-7; cdr3_nt: TGTGCCAGCAGTACAGACAGGGTGAATGAGCAGTACTTC; cdr3_aa: CASSTDRVNEQYF
clone_size: -; v_call: TRBV19; d_call: TRBD2; j_call: TRBJ2-5; cdr3_nt: TGTGCCAGTAGTGTTGATAGCGGGGTCTACCAAGAGACCCAGTACTTC; cdr3_aa: CASSVDSGVYQETQYF
clone_size: -; v_call: TRBV28; d_call: TRBD2; j_call: TRBJ2-7; cdr3_nt: TGTGCCACCTTAGCGGGAGCAATCTACGAGCAGTACTTC; cdr3_aa: CATLAGAIYEQYF
clone_size: -; v_call: TRBV5-8; d_call: -; j_call: TRBJ2-5; cdr3_nt: TGTGCCAGCAGCTTGGCAGATAAAGAGACCCAGTACTTC; cdr3_aa: CASSLADKETQYF
clone_size: -; v_call: TRBV2; d_call: -; j_call: TRBJ1-6; cdr3_nt: TGTGCCAGCGCTTTGGGCAGCTCCTATAATTCACCCCTCCACTTT; cdr3_aa: CASALGSSYNSPLHF
clone_size: once; v_call: TRBV6-5; d_call: TRBD1; j_call: TRBJ2-2; cdr3_nt: TGTGCCAGCGGGACAGGGGGGTTGGACACCGGGGAGCTGTTTTTT; cdr3_aa: CASGTGGLDTGELFF
clone_size: -; v_call: TRBV7-2; d_call: -; j_call: TRBJ1-2; cdr3_nt: TGTGCCAGCAGCTTACCCCGAGTAGTGAGCTATGGCTACACCTTC; cdr3_aa: CASSLPRVVSYGYTF
clone_size: -; v_call: TRBV5-1; d_call: -; j_call: TRBJ2-7; cdr3_nt: TGCGCCAGCAGCACCGGACAGCGCTCCTACGAGCAGTACTTC; cdr3_aa: CASSTGQRSYEQYF
clone_size: -; v_call: TRBV6-5; d_call: -; j_call: TRBJ1-2; cdr3_nt: TGTGCCAGCAGTTTCAAAGGGGCTGATGGCTACACCTTC; cdr3_aa: CASSFKGADGYTF
clone_size: -; v_call: TRBV19; d_call: -; j_call: TRBJ1-5; cdr3_nt: TGTGCCAGTAGTTGGCCAAATAGCAATCAGCCCCAGCATTTT; cdr3_aa: CASSWPNSNQPQHF
clone_size: -; v_call: TRBV29-1; d_call: TRBD1; j_call: TRBJ1-4; cdr3_nt: TGCAGCGTTGTCGGGACAGGAAGTCCAACTAATGAAAAACTGTTTTTT; cdr3_aa: CSVVGTGSPTNEKLFF
clone_size: -; v_call: TRBV6-2/TRBV6-3; d_call: -; j_call: TRBJ2-3; cdr3_nt: TGTGCCAGCAGTTACGGCACCCCAGATACGCAGTATTTT; cdr3_aa: CASSYGTPDTQYF
clone_size: -; v_call: TRBV7-9; d_call: -; j_call: TRBJ1-1; cdr3_nt: TGTGCCAGCAGCTCGACAGTTGAAGCTTTCTTT; cdr3_aa: CASSSTVEAFF
clone_size: -; v_call: TRBV3-1/TRBV3-2; d_call: TRBD1; j_call: TRBJ1-2; cdr3_nt: TGTGCCAGCAGCCTAGCGGGCAGGGGGCATGGCTACACCTTC; cdr3_aa: CASSLAGRGHGYTF
clone_size: -; v_call: TRBV10-3; d_call: TRBD1; j_call: TRBJ1-6; cdr3_nt: TGTGCCATCAAAGGACAGGGGACCAATAATTCACCCCTCCACTTT; cdr3_aa: CAIKGQGTNNSPLHF
clone_size: -; v_call: TRBV2; d_call: -; j_call: TRBJ1-3; cdr3_nt: TGTGCCAGCAGTGACTGGTCAGGGGAGTCAGGAAACACCATATATTTT; cdr3_aa: CASSDWSGESGNTIYF
clone_size: -; v_call: TRBV28; d_call: -; j_call: TRBJ2-2; cdr3_nt: TGTGCCAGCACCCCTGTGGGCCGAGCGAACACCGGGGAGCTGTTTTTT; cdr3_aa: CASTPVGRANTGELFF
clone_size: -; v_call: TRBV28; d_call: TRBD1; j_call: TRBJ1-6; cdr3_nt: TGTGCCAGCAGTTTTGACGGGACAGGGGGTAATGCCCTCCACTTT; cdr3_aa: CASSFDGTGGNALHF
clone_size: -; v_call: TRBV5-1; d_call: TRBD1; j_call: TRBJ1-2; cdr3_nt: TGCGCCAGCAGCTTGGGACAGGGGTCGTCCGACTATGGCTACACCTTC; cdr3_aa: CASSLGQGSSDYGYTF
clone_size: -; v_call: TRBV20-1; d_call: TRBD1; j_call: TRBJ2-5; cdr3_nt: TGCAGTGGCCGACAGGGGGAGACCCAGTACTTC; cdr3_aa: CSGRQGETQYF
clone_size: -; v_call: TRBV7-9; d_call: TRBD1; j_call: TRBJ2-7; cdr3_nt: TGTGCCAGCAGCCAGGGGGCAGGGAGAAACTACGAGCAGTACTTC; cdr3_aa: CASSQGAGRNYEQYF
clone_size: -; v_call: TRBV5-6; d_call: -; j_call: TRBJ1-1; cdr3_nt: TGTGCCAGCAGTTGGGAACAGGGCTGGGACACTGAAGCTTTCTTT; cdr3_aa: CASSWEQGWDTEAFF
clone_size: -; v_call: TRBV10-3; d_call: TRBD2; j_call: TRBJ2-5; cdr3_nt: TGTGCCATCAGTGATCCAACTAGCGGGGGCTCGTTGTGGGGCCAAGAGACCCAGTACTTC; cdr3_aa: CAISDPTSGGSLWGQETQYF
clone_size: -; v_call: TRBV19; d_call: TRBD1; j_call: TRBJ1-1; cdr3_nt: TGTGCCAGTAGTATGTGGCAGGGGGCAGGGAAGAACACTGAAGCTTTCTTT; cdr3_aa: CASSMWQGAGKNTEAFF
clone_size: -; v_call: TRBV19; d_call: -; j_call: TRBJ2-2; cdr3_nt: TGTGCCAGTAGTATATTGGGGGGGGCAGAAGAGCTGTTTTTT; cdr3_aa: CASSILGGAEELFF